The source of this T cell receptor beta chain is a study of blood T cell repertoires in COVID-19. Study-level background: COVID-19 samples collected from the United States, Italy and Spain covered acute and convalescent phases. The cDNA or gDNA used as material had been derived from T cells, B-cell-depleted T cells, or PBMCs.

In the authors' methods: Estimation of nucleated cell counts relied on the amplification of reference gene primers. Sequenced by immunoSEQ multiplex PCR; TCRdb stores in-frame clones only, minus some. V and J calls and clone size are given by that table; D and trimming were obtained from the DNA. The data contain fewer than 45,000 clones, 90% of them singletons. The CDR3 is 14 amino acids. Trimming took 3 bases from V and 7 from J; bases not matched to a gene: 4. Germline CDR1 is KGHSH and CDR2 is LQKENI. The receptor was derived from a man in his sixties with active or convalescent COVID-19. The sample taken for sequencing was peripheral blood. J is TRBJ1-1 and V is TRBV18, with 11 bases matching TRBD1. The DNA for the CDR3 is TGTGCCAGCTCACCCGGGACAGGGGGGTTTGAAGCTTTCTTT. Translation: CASSPGTGGFEAFF.